A few counts support the clone carrying this TCR beta chain. What it recognizes is unknown. V lost 7 bases, J lost 2 bases, and 4 bases stayed unmatched. This CDR3 comprises 13 residues. In germline, CDR1 is SGHAT, CDR2 FQNNGV. These data belong to a study of cytomegalovirus exposure and HLA in healthy donors. Study-level points and caveats: In a later analysis, specific HLA alleles were associated with over 15,000 TCR beta sequences at a 0.05 false discovery rate.

Amplification used 60 Vbeta primers and 13 Jbeta primers. Profiled with immunoSEQ multiplex PCR; TCRdb holds only in-frame clones, not every one. Among under 200,000 clones listed, about 78% were seen once. Input material: PBMCs. This TCR derives from a man aged 35 to 55 in good health and CMV-seronegative. The chain carries TRBV11-2 and TRBJ2-7, with 8 positions matching TRBD1. The CDR3 sequence: CASTRDRTYEQYF. The CDR3 DNA is TGTGCCAGCACCCGGGACAGGACCTACGAGCAGTACTTC. The full variable domain, completed using reference TRBV11-2 and TRBJ2-7, is EAGVAQSPRYKIIEKRQSVAFWCNPISGHATLYWYQQILGQGPKLLIQFQNNGVVDDSQLPKDRFSAERLKGVDSTLKIQPAKLEDSAVYLCASTRDRTYEQYFGPGTRLTVT.